A single sample is the source of the 27 T cell receptor beta chains below, sequenced in a study of T-cell reconstitution after alpha-beta-depleted transplantation in children. Unique molecular identifiers featured in how the TCRbeta library was prepared. MiXCR, run by TCRdb on the PCR reads, gives a single entry per CDR3 protein. Of around 370,000 distinct CDR3 sequences in the sample, 15% to 20% are singletons; the top ten hold roughly 40%. Sequenced material: PBMCs, mostly from graft donor cells, taken 360 days after TCRalphabeta/CD19-depleted stem cell transplant. All receptors derive from a male patient between 2 and 15 years old who had a stem cell transplant for acute lymphoblastic leukemia, so the T cells may come from the graft donor.

V is TRBV12-3 or TRBV12-4 and J is TRBJ1-1; D possibly corresponds to TRBD1 (6 bases). The CDR3 has 13 residues. V was shortened by 4 bases and J by 1 base, with 7 bases between the two germline ends. This CDR3 reads CASSSRGNTEAFF. The DNA of the CDR3 is TGTGCCAGCAGTTCCAGGGGGAACACTGAAGCTTTCTTT.

The chain joins TRBV4-3 to TRBJ2-7; 9 bases map to TRBD2. The ends lost 4 bases at V and 0 bases at J; junction bases unmatched: 4. Germline assignment: CDR1 LGHNA and CDR2 YSLEER. CDR3 size: 15 residues. CDR3 nucleotides: TGCGCCAGCAGCCGAGAAGCGGGAGGCTCCTACGAGCAGTACTTC. Its protein product is CASSREAGGSYEQYF.

This clonotype was seen only a few times. This chain connects TRBV7-8 to TRBJ1-4; 8 bases line up with TRBD1. Germline trimming cut 3 bases from V and 0 bases from J; bases unmatched to any gene: 9. This CDR3 region has 18 residues. Germline loops: CDR1 SGHVS, CDR2 FQNEAQ. The CDR3 protein is CASSFPTGAGATNEKLFF. The CDR3 nucleotides read TGTGCCAGCAGCTTCCCGACAGGGGCGGGTGCAACTAATGAAAAACTGTTTTTT.

V usage is TRBV20-1 and J usage is TRBJ2-6; no reliable D call. Trimming took off 3 bases at V and 2 bases at J, with 8 bases between the two ends. This CDR3 is built from 14 residues. Per the germline V gene, CDR1 is DFQATT and CDR2 is SNEGSKA (reference sequence). The CDR3 coding sequence is TGCAGTGCTAGGGAGTTCCCTGGGGCCAACGTCCTGACTTTC. It specifies CSAREFPGANVLTF.

This clonotype was observed many times. The V gene is TRBV5-1, the J gene TRBJ2-1; TRBD1 might be the D (5 bases). CDR3 length: 16 residues. CDR1 is SGHRS and CDR2 is YFSETQ in the germline V gene. Trimming stripped 3 bases from V and 6 bases from J, with 19 bases between. The CDR3 DNA sequence: TGCGCCAGCAGCTCCTACACCCGGACAACACGCAATGAGCAGTTCTTC. It specifies CASSSYTRTTRNEQFF.

The V and J genes are TRBV30 and TRBJ1-1, with no clear D. The length of the CDR3 is 10 residues. CDR1 GTSNPN and CDR2 SVGIG come from the germline V gene (reference sequence). V was clipped by 1 base and J by 7 bases, with 4 bases between them. The CDR3 DNA reads TGTGCCTGGAGTGCCGTTGAAGCTTTCTTT. Amino acids: CAWSAVEAFF.

This clonotype came up many times. This rearrangement joins TRBV12-5 to TRBJ2-3; no reliable D call. This CDR3 comprises 11 residues. The V and J ends lost 0 bases and 12 bases respectively, with 7 bases between them. CDR1 LGHNT and CDR2 FRNRAP come from the germline V gene. The CDR3 protein is CASGLVGDQYF. CDR3 in DNA: TGTGCTAGTGGTTTGGTAGGTGACCAGTATTTT.

The chain joins TRBV4-2 to TRBJ2-1, with D uncertain. The V gene lost 0 bases and the J gene lost 8 bases, with 14 bases spanning the gap. Germline V gene sequence: CDR1 LGHNA, CDR2 YNFKEQ. This CDR3 region has 15 residues. The CDR3 nucleotides read TGTGCCAGCAGCCAAGAATACTACTACCGGGATGAGCAGTTCTTC. As protein: CASSQEYYYRDEQFF.

The chain recombines TRBV4-1 with TRBJ2-3; a possible D gene is TRBD2 (6 bases). V was trimmed by 2 bases and J by 3 bases, leaving 18 bases between them. CDR1 and CDR2 (germline): MGHRA, YSYEKL. The CDR3 is made up of 17 amino acids. The CDR3 region is CASSQRRGDLLTDTQYF. The DNA for the CDR3 is TGCGCCAGCAGCCAAAGGCGCGGGGATCTTTTAACAGATACGCAGTATTTT.

The chain recombines TRBV4-1 with TRBJ1-1; D perhaps matches TRBD1 (5 bases). The germline V gene has CDR1 MGHRA and CDR2 YSYEKL. Trimming took 0 bases from V and 6 from J, leaving 8 bases between them. The CDR3 is made up of 13 amino acids. CDR3 DNA: TGCGCCAGCAGCCAAGAAGGGACTGCTGAAGCTTTCTTT. It is translated as CASSQEGTAEAFF.

The chain joins TRBV28 to TRBJ2-4; possible D gene TRBD1, 6 bases. The CDR3 spans 14 residues. In germline, CDR1 is MDHEN, CDR2 SYDVKM. Trimming stripped 3 bases from V and 7 bases from J, with 13 bases between. The CDR3 DNA sequence: TGTGCCAGCAGTTTTAGAGACAGGTATAACATTCAGTACTTC. The encoded protein is CASSFRDRYNIQYF.

At least ten counts were recorded for this clonotype. V is TRBV20-1 and J is TRBJ1-1, with D unclear. Germline V lookup: CDR1 DFQATT, CDR2 SNEGSKA (reference sequence). The CDR3 sequence is 11 residues long. The V end was cut by 4 bases, the J end by 1 base, with 4 bases between. DNA for the CDR3: TGCAGTGCTAAACGGAACACTGAAGCTTTCTTT. It is translated as CSAKRNTEAFF.

This clonotype was counted only a few times. V usage is TRBV28 and J usage is TRBJ2-5; no clear D. The CDR3 runs 14 residues. The V end was cut by 3 bases, the J end by 5 bases, with 13 bases between. The germline CDR1 and CDR2 sequences are MDHEN and SYDVKM. The CDR3 reads CASSFRYGWETQYF. The CDR3 nucleotides read TGTGCCAGCAGTTTTCGGTACGGTTGGGAGACCCAGTACTTC. Supplemented by reference TRBV28 and TRBJ2-5, the full variable domain reads DVKVTQSSRYLVKRTGEKVFLECVQDMDHENMFWYRQDPGLGLRLIYFSYDVKMKEKGDIPEGYSVSREKKERFSLILESASTNQTSMYLCASSFRYGWETQYFGPGTRLLVL.

This clonotype turned up a few times. This sequence joins TRBV5-1 and TRBJ2-3; D may be TRBD2 (5 bases). With 5 bases removed from V and 2 bases from J, the gap between germline ends came to 12 bases. Germline V gives CDR1 SGHRS, CDR2 YFSETQ. This CDR3 has 14 residues. The CDR3 region is CASRAAQFTDTQYF. In nucleotides, the CDR3 is TGCGCCAGCAGAGCGGCGCAATTCACAGATACGCAGTATTTT.

This chain uses TRBV12-3 or TRBV12-4 with TRBJ1-6; tentatively, D is TRBD1 (6 bases). There are 15 residues in the CDR3. V was trimmed by 5 bases and J by 7 bases, leaving 15 bases between them. CDR3 loop: CASSPPGQGNSPLHF. In DNA form, the CDR3 reads TGTGCCAGCAGTCCACCGGGACAAGGCAATTCACCCCTCCACTTT.

The CDR3 bases are TGTGCCAGCAGCTCCTTGGACAGGGCGAACCACACCTTC. Protein sequence: CASSSLDRANHTF. This chain links TRBV7-9 with TRBJ1-2; the match to TRBD1 covers 8 bases. The CDR3 has 13 residues. After removal of 4 bases from V and 12 bases from J, the junction contained 10 bases not matched to a gene. Germline V gene lookup returns CDR1 SEHNR and CDR2 FQNEAQ (reference sequence).

There are many counts of this clonotype. This chain connects TRBV12-3 or TRBV12-4 to TRBJ2-7, with 11 bases matching TRBD2. The CDR3 is 13 residues long. V was clipped by 5 bases and J by 4 bases; unmatched bases: 1. This CDR3 is CASSRTSGYEQYF. The CDR3 DNA reads TGTGCCAGCAGTCGGACTAGCGGGTACGAGCAGTACTTC.

This clonotype came up a few times. The V and J genes are TRBV12-3 or TRBV12-4 and TRBJ2-1; D might be TRBD2 (6 bases). The CDR3 has 14 amino acids. V gave up 6 bases and J gave up 0 bases, with 9 bases separating them. The chain's CDR3 is CASSSAGSYNEQFF. The CDR3 DNA is TGTGCCAGCAGCTCAGCGGGCTCCTACAATGAGCAGTTCTTC.

This clonotype has more than one count but fewer than ten. The chain couples TRBV15 to TRBJ1-2, with TRBD1 matching 7 bases. The CDR3 is 20 residues long. Germline loops: CDR1 LNHNV, CDR2 YYDKDF (reference sequence). J gave up 5 bases and V 1 base, and 22 bases lay outside the gene matches. CDR3 residues: CATSRGSGAQGKTGAYGYTF. CDR3 DNA sequence: TGTGCCACCAGCAGAGGTAGTGGGGCACAGGGGAAAACTGGAGCTTATGGCTACACCTTC.

This clonotype was observed at least ten times. The chain carries TRBV5-5 and TRBJ2-3; D unclear. The CDR3 extends over 13 amino acids. Deletions cut 5 bases from V and 1 base from J, with 8 bases between. Germline CDR1 is SGHKS and CDR2 is YYEKEE (reference sequence). The CDR3 DNA reads TGTGCCAGCAGACAAGGAGGCACAGATACGCAGTATTTT. Encoded protein: CASRQGGTDTQYF.

This chain joins TRBV12-3 or TRBV12-4 and TRBJ2-1, with D perhaps matching TRBD1 or TRBD2 (5 bases each). There are 14 residues in the CDR3. V was pared by 4 bases and J by 9 bases, with 16 bases between. The CDR3 here is CASSWGSEGGEQFF. CDR3 bases: TGTGCCAGCAGTTGGGGCAGCGAGGGTGGTGAGCAGTTCTTC.

This clonotype was observed many times. This rearrangement joins TRBV9 to TRBJ2-1, with D unclear. The CDR3 contains 15 residues. The V gene lost 4 bases and the J gene lost 0 bases, with 11 bases spanning the gap. Germline CDR1 is SGDLS and CDR2 is YYNGEE. The CDR3 nucleotides are TGTGCCAGCAGCATCTCCCACATCTCCTACAATGAGCAGTTCTTC. Protein sequence: CASSISHISYNEQFF.

This clonotype was recorded many times. The chain recombines TRBV5-1 with TRBJ1-1; D unresolved. The germline V gene has CDR1 SGHRS and CDR2 YFSETQ. The CDR3 spans 14 residues. With 3 bases removed from V and 1 base from J, the gap between germline ends came to 10 bases. The CDR3 region has the DNA TGCGCCAGCAGCTCGGGCCCGGCGAACACTGAAGCTTTCTTT. Translating gives CASSSGPANTEAFF.

The CDR3 reads CASSPRERRTAEAFF. The DNA of the CDR3 is TGTGCCAGCAGCCCCAGGGAGCGTCGGACAGCTGAAGCTTTCTTT. This chain links TRBV9 with TRBJ1-1, with D tentatively TRBD1 (6 bases). Germline values: CDR1 SGDLS, CDR2 YYNGEE. The length of the CDR3 is 15 residues. V was clipped by 4 bases and J by 6 bases, with 19 bases between them.

The chain combines TRBV4-3 with TRBJ2-1; the D gene is possibly TRBD2 (5 bases). Deletions cut 0 bases from V and 8 bases from J, with 14 bases between. The V gene's germline CDR1 is LGHNA and CDR2 YSLEER. The CDR3 contains 15 residues. The CDR3 loop reads CASSQDTGFGDEQFF. CDR3 sequence (DNA): TGCGCCAGCAGCCAAGATACGGGGTTTGGGGATGAGCAGTTCTTC.

This clonotype was detected ten times or more. This chain's CDR3 is CAWSVPNTIYF. The CDR3 DNA sequence: TGTGCCTGGAGTGTACCCAACACCATATATTTT. V is TRBV30 and J is TRBJ1-3, with D unresolved. The CDR3 consists of 11 residues. V was trimmed by 0 bases and J by 7 bases, leaving 4 bases between them. CDR1 is GTSNPN and CDR2 is SVGIG in the germline V gene (reference sequence).

V and J are TRBV4-3 and TRBJ1-5; D perhaps matches TRBD1 (5 bases). Trimming removed 0 bases at V and 7 bases at J, with 10 bases between. Germline loops: CDR1 LGHNA, CDR2 YSLEER. The CDR3 runs to 14 residues. The DNA for the CDR3 is TGCGCCAGCAGCCAAGAAACCGGGGCCCAGCCCCAGCATTTT. Translation gives CASSQETGAQPQHF.